Each of the 18 T cell receptor beta chains below was sequenced from the same sample in a study of OX40 agonist ivuxolimab in advanced cancers. Clones were read by immunoSEQ multiplex PCR, and TCRdb kept only the in-frame ones, dropping some. Counted here are 65,000 to 75,000 clones, about 84% occurring once; the ten biggest clones make up roughly 6.1%. Sequenced material: CD4+ or CD8+ T cells sorted from blood, taken in a trial of the OX40 agonist ivuxolimab. These receptors came from an adult with an advanced solid tumor such as melanoma, head and neck, liver or kidney cancer.

This sequence joins TRBV9 and TRBJ1-3; D remains unclear. The CDR3 covers 17 residues. The germline V gene encodes CDR1 SGDLS and CDR2 YYNGEE. The V gene lost 0 bases and the J gene lost 2 bases, with 15 bases spanning the gap. CDR3 sequence reads: CASSVGRTPRAGNTIYF. DNA of the CDR3: TGTGCCAGCAGCGTAGGCAGGACCCCTCGGGCTGGAAACACCATATATTTT.

This rearrangement joins TRBV30 to TRBJ1-2; 7 nucleotides agree with TRBD1. With V trimmed by 4 bases and J by 2 bases, 10 bases remained unmatched. The CDR3 extends over 15 amino acids. Germline V gene sequence: CDR1 GTSNPN, CDR2 SVGIG (reference sequence). CDR3 coding DNA: TGTGCCTGGACCTATAGGGACAGAGAAAACTATGGCTACACCTTC. This translates into CAWTYRDRENYGYTF.

This clone was observed a single time. The chain is built from TRBV7-9 and TRBJ2-3; D might be TRBD2 (6 bases). V was pared by 1 base and J by 4 bases, with 9 bases between. CDR3 size: 14 residues. Germline V gene sequence: CDR1 SEHNR, CDR2 FQNEAQ (reference sequence). The CDR3 DNA reads TGTGCCAGCAGCTTAGACCGGAGGGCAGATACGCAGTATTTT. Protein product: CASSLDRRADTQYF.

The V gene is TRBV18, the J gene TRBJ1-1; TRBD1 matches at 8 bases. Germline trimming cut 5 bases from V and 1 base from J; bases unmatched to any gene: 6. Germline loops: CDR1 KGHSH, CDR2 LQKENI. The CDR3 is 15 amino acids. CDR3: CASSVPGQANTEAFF. DNA for the CDR3: TGTGCCAGCTCAGTACCGGGACAGGCGAACACTGAAGCTTTCTTT.

The rearrangement joins TRBV29-1 to TRBJ2-1; D may be TRBD1 or TRBD2 (5 bases each). CDR3 length: 15 amino acids. Germline CDR1 reads SQVTM; CDR2 reads ANQGSEA. The V end lost 3 bases, the J end lost 10 bases, and 22 bases lay between the germline ends. The CDR3 region has the DNA TGCAGCGTTGATGGGACGGGGTATTCCCTTAAGGAGCAGTTCTTC. This codes for CSVDGTGYSLKEQFF.

V is TRBV10-3 and J is TRBJ1-2; no reliable D call. The V end lost 6 bases, the J end lost 1 base, and 6 bases lay between the germline ends. The CDR3 sequence is 12 residues long. Germline-derived CDR1 and CDR2 are ENHRY and SYGVKD. The CDR3 region has the DNA TGTGCCATCAGGGCCCTTAACTATGGCTACACCTTC. Residues: CAIRALNYGYTF.

This clone has just a few counts. The CDR3 region has the DNA TGTGCCAGCAGCCTGCGGGGCCAAACTCTGGACATTCAGTACTTC. This sequence encodes CASSLRGQTLDIQYF. The gene calls are TRBV11-3 and TRBJ2-4; possible D gene TRBD2, 6 bases. From germline, CDR1 is SGHNT and CDR2 YENEEA. This CDR3 contains 15 residues. V was cut by 5 bases and J by 8 bases, with 19 bases left in between. Full variable domain (rest looked up from reference TRBV11-3 and TRBJ2-4): EAGVVQSPRYKIIEKKQPVAFWCNPISGHNTLYWYLQNLGQGPELLIRYENEEAVDDSQLPKDRFSAERLKGVDSTLKIQPAELGDSAVYLCASSLRGQTLDIQYFGAGTRLSVL.

The chain joins TRBV29-1 to TRBJ1-1; D is unresolved. The CDR3 is made up of 13 amino acids. The V gene lost 4 bases and the J gene lost 0 bases, with 9 bases spanning the gap. The germline V gene has CDR1 SQVTM and CDR2 ANQGSEA. The CDR3 loop is CSVALRLNTEAFF. For the CDR3, the DNA is TGCAGCGTTGCTTTAAGACTGAACACTGAAGCTTTCTTT.

There are a few counts of this clone. The genes are TRBV4-2 and TRBJ2-3; 10 bases align to TRBD1. This CDR3 comprises 16 residues. V trimming: 2 bases; J trimming: 5 bases; junction bases outside the gene matches: 7. The germline gives CDR1 LGHNA, CDR2 YNFKEQ. CDR3 sequence reads: CASSQPGQGHQDTQYF. As DNA, the CDR3 is TGTGCCAGCAGCCAACCGGGACAGGGGCACCAAGATACGCAGTATTTT.

V gene TRBV5-1 combines with J gene TRBJ1-1, with D possibly TRBD1 on 5 matching bases. The germline V gene encodes CDR1 SGHRS and CDR2 YFSETQ. Trimming took off 2 bases at V and 7 bases at J, with 9 bases between the two ends. The CDR3 runs 12 residues. The CDR3 loop reads CASSLRTNEAFF. The CDR3 DNA is TGCGCCAGCAGCTTAAGGACAAATGAAGCTTTCTTT.

This chain links TRBV5-1 with TRBJ1-2, with unresolved D. Trimming took 3 bases from V and 1 from J, leaving 16 bases between them. This CDR3 region has 16 residues. CDR1 is SGHRS, CDR2 YFSETQ, per germline. The chain's CDR3 is CASSWGWAGLNYGYTF. The CDR3, as DNA: TGCGCCAGCAGCTGGGGATGGGCCGGACTTAACTATGGCTACACCTTC. Drawing the rest from reference TRBV5-1 and TRBJ1-2, the complete variable domain is KAGVTQTPRYLIKTRGQQVTLSCSPISGHRSVSWYQQTPGQGLQFLFEYFSETQRNKGNFPGRFSGRQFSNSRSEMNVSTLELGDSALYLCASSWGWAGLNYGYTFGSGTRLTVV.

J is TRBJ2-4 and V is TRBV7-2, with TRBD2 identical over 13 bases. Germline V gives CDR1 SGHTA, CDR2 FQGNSA. The CDR3 is 13 residues long. Trimming cost V 2 bases and J 15 bases; bases outside gene matches: 4. CDR3 sequence reads: CASSLRGTSGAYF. CDR3 in DNA: TGTGCCAGCAGCTTAAGGGGGACTAGCGGGGCGTACTTC.

The rearrangement uses TRBV5-5 and TRBJ2-3; 13 nucleotides line up with TRBD2. Germline-derived CDR1 and CDR2 are SGHKS and YYEKEE (reference sequence). V lost 0 bases to trimming and J lost 4 bases; unmatched junction nucleotides: 5. The CDR3 is 17 residues long. This CDR3 reads CASSLAGLAGEPDTQYF. The CDR3 nucleotides read TGTGCCAGCAGCTTGGCCGGACTAGCGGGAGAGCCAGATACGCAGTATTTT. Together with reference TRBV5-5 and TRBJ2-3, the CDR3 gives the full variable domain: DAGVTQSPTHLIKTRGQQVTLRCSPISGHKSVSWYQQVLGQGPQFIFQYYEKEERGRGNFPDRFSARQFPNYSSELNVNALLLGDSALYLCASSLAGLAGEPDTQYFGPGTRLTVL.

The chain recombines TRBV5-6 with TRBJ2-5; the D gene is possibly TRBD2 (6 bases). This CDR3 spans 19 amino acids. V lost 3 bases to trimming and J lost 10 bases, with 34 bases between them. Germline CDR1 reads SGHDT; CDR2 reads YYEEEE. CDR3: CASSSDLRGRGEGEKDQYF. In nucleotides, the CDR3 is TGTGCCAGCAGCTCAGACTTACGGGGCCGCGGGGAAGGAGAGAAGGACCAGTACTTC.

V gene TRBV29-1 combines with J gene TRBJ2-3; TRBD1 might be the D (7 bases). CDR1 is SQVTM, CDR2 ANQGSEA, per germline. CDR3 size: 14 residues. V was pared by 6 bases and J by 0 bases, with 13 bases between. The DNA for the CDR3 is TGCAGCGTGGAGGGACAGCCTAGCACAGATACGCAGTATTTT. The encoded protein is CSVEGQPSTDTQYF.

The chain links TRBV6-1 to TRBJ1-3; TRBD1 agrees at 7 bases. This CDR3 comprises 15 residues. The germline V gene has CDR1 MNHNS and CDR2 SASEGT. Trimming at V came to 7 bases and at J to 0 bases, leaving 6 bases not matched to a gene. Here the CDR3 DNA reads TGTGCCAGCACCTGGGACAGTTACTCTGGAAACACCATATATTTT. Translated, it gives CASTWDSYSGNTIYF.

The chain joins TRBV5-1 to TRBJ2-1, with no clear D. V lost 0 bases to trimming and J lost 4 bases, with 8 bases between them. Germline CDR1 reads SGHRS; CDR2 reads YFSETQ. This CDR3 has 14 residues. The CDR3 loop reads CASSLAGQYNEQFF. The CDR3 coding sequence is TGCGCCAGCAGCTTGGCCGGGCAGTACAATGAGCAGTTCTTC.

The J gene is TRBJ1-1, the V gene TRBV7-3; 7 nucleotides agree with TRBD1. V shed 1 base, J shed 4 bases, and the junction held 3 bases outside the gene matches. Germline-derived CDR1 and CDR2 are SGHTA and FQGTGA. The CDR3 loop spans 14 amino acids. The CDR3 sequence is CASSLKAGGTEAFF. The CDR3 DNA is TGTGCCAGCAGCTTAAAGGCAGGGGGCACTGAAGCTTTCTTT.